This is a list of T cell receptor beta chains from one sample in a study of control samples from healthy donors and cancer patients. Profiled with immunoSEQ multiplex PCR; TCRdb holds only in-frame clones, not every one. The table lists about 190,000 clones, roughly nine tenths of them singletons. Sample: blood. Source of these receptors: a man aged 25 to 45 in good health. CDR3s include the opening cysteine and the closing phenylalanine or tryptophan. D genes are given only for firm matches. A clone size is listed for some rows: how often the clone was seen (once, few, many), or a class if it is expanded.

V	J	size	D	DNA	CDR3
TRBV5-1	TRBJ1-5	few	TRBD1	TGCGCCAGCAGCTCGGGACAGGGGGACAATCAGCCCCAGCATTTT	CASSSGQGDNQPQHF
TRBV15	TRBJ2-6	-	-	TGTGCCACCAGCAGAGAACACTCTGGGGCCAACGTCCTGACTTTC	CATSREHSGANVLTF
TRBV27	TRBJ1-5	-	-	TGTGCCAGCAGTTTCCGGAGGGGAAGCCAGCCCCAGCATTTT	CASSFRRGSQPQHF
TRBV7-9	TRBJ2-3	-	-	TGTGCCAGCAGCTTAGCGGGGGAAGGCGCAGATACGCAGTATTTT	CASSLAGEGADTQYF
TRBV7-9	TRBJ1-1	-	-	TGTGCCAGCAGCTTAGAACTGAACACTGAAGCTTTCTTT	CASSLELNTEAFF
TRBV19	TRBJ1-4	-	TRBD1	TGTGCCAGTAGTATAGCCCGGACAGGGGCGCCAACTAATGAAAAACTGTTTTTT	CASSIARTGAPTNEKLFF
TRBV19	TRBJ2-1	-	-	TGTGCCAGTAGGCAAGGGGCTAGAGGGCTCCATGAGCAGTTCTTC	CASRQGARGLHEQFF
TRBV9	TRBJ1-6	-	-	TGTGCCAGCAGCGTAGGGGGACATTATTCACCCCTCCACTTT	CASSVGGHYSPLHF
TRBV6-1	TRBJ1-5	-	-	TGTGCCAGCAGTGAAGGCCAGTTTAGCAATCAGCCCCAGCATTTT	CASSEGQFSNQPQHF
TRBV27	TRBJ2-7	-	-	TGTGCCAGCACCCTACGGCCGGCCAAGGACTATCGGGAGCAGTACTTC	CASTLRPAKDYREQYF
TRBV7-9	TRBJ2-1	-	TRBD2	TGTGCCAGCAGCCGAGCCCCGCTAGCGGAGGCCTACAATGAGCAGTTCTTC	CASSRAPLAEAYNEQFF
TRBV9	TRBJ2-2	-	TRBD2	TGTGCCAGCAGCGTAGAGGCGGGGGGTACCGGGGAGCTGTTTTTT	CASSVEAGGTGELFF
TRBV19	TRBJ2-2	-	-	TGTGCCAGTAGTGCGGGGTCGAACACCGGGGAGCTGTTTTTT	CASSAGSNTGELFF
TRBV4-1	TRBJ1-2	-	TRBD1	TGCGCCAGCAGCCAAGTTCCGACAGGGGGGTATGGCTACACCTTC	CASSQVPTGGYGYTF
TRBV4-1	TRBJ2-1	-	-	TGCGCCAGCAGCCAAGGGTCCGTAGCGAGCAATGAGCAGTTCTTC	CASSQGSVASNEQFF
TRBV30	TRBJ2-3	-	-	TGTGCCTGGAGATCCGAGCTTTTCACAGATACGCAGTATTTT	CAWRSELFTDTQYF
TRBV19	TRBJ2-1	-	-	TGTGCCAGTATGCCGGCCCCAGGCAATGAGCAGTTCTTC	CASMPAPGNEQFF
TRBV18	TRBJ2-1	-	TRBD1	TGTGCCAGCTCACCACCCAACAGGGGCTACAATGAGCAGTTCTTC	CASSPPNRGYNEQFF
TRBV19	TRBJ1-5	-	TRBD1	TGTGCCAGTAGTACCCGGGACAGGGGGCGAGGGGGTCAGCCCCAGCATTTT	CASSTRDRGRGGQPQHF
TRBV28	TRBJ2-3	-	-	TGTGCCAGCAGTTGGACTGGTACGCAGTATTTT	CASSWTGTQYF
TRBV7-8	TRBJ1-5	-	-	TGTGCCAGCAGCTCACGCATCGAAAGGGGCAATCAGCCCCAGCATTTT	CASSSRIERGNQPQHF
TRBV27	TRBJ1-5	-	-	TGTGCCAGCAGTTTGACCCGACAGGAGAATCAGCCCCAGCATTTT	CASSLTRQENQPQHF
TRBV6-1	TRBJ2-7	-	-	TGTGCCAGCAGTGAAGGGGCCATTGGCGAGCAGTACTTC	CASSEGAIGEQYF
TRBV29-1	TRBJ1-2	-	TRBD1	TGCAGCGTTGAGATAGGGGGCGCTAACTATGGCTACACCTTC	CSVEIGGANYGYTF
TRBV4-1	TRBJ1-4	once	-	TGCGCCAGCAGCCGAAAGCCGGGTACTAATGAAAAACTGTTTTTT	CASSRKPGTNEKLFF
TRBV5-5	TRBJ2-2	-	-	TGTGCCAGCAGCTTCGGATCCTCCGCGAACACCGGGGAGCTGTTTTTT	CASSFGSSANTGELFF
TRBV14	TRBJ2-1	once	TRBD2	TGTGCCAGCAGTCGGGGGGGAGCCGTCGATGAGCAGTTCTTC	CASSRGGAVDEQFF
TRBV12-3/TRBV12-4	TRBJ1-6	-	-	TGTGCCAGCAGTAGGGGGGTAAATTCACCCCTCCACTTT	CASSRGVNSPLHF
TRBV7-6	TRBJ2-3	-	TRBD2	TGTGCCAGCAGCTCACGGGAGGACGGCACAGATACGCAGTATTTT	CASSSREDGTDTQYF
TRBV5-6	TRBJ1-2	-	TRBD1	TGTGCCAGCAGCTCCATGACGAACAGGGGAAGCTATGGCTACACCTTC	CASSSMTNRGSYGYTF
TRBV7-9	TRBJ2-4	-	-	TGTGCCAGCAGCTTAGACAGGGTAGACCCCACCAAAAACATTCAGTACTTC	CASSLDRVDPTKNIQYF
TRBV10-1	TRBJ2-3	-	TRBD2	TGCGCCAGCAGTGAGTCAGAGCGGGGGGACTACACAGATACGCAGTATTTT	CASSESERGDYTDTQYF
TRBV11-1	TRBJ2-7	-	-	TGTGCCAGCAGCTTAGCGGACAGCAGCTCCTACGAGCAGTACTTC	CASSLADSSSYEQYF
TRBV4-1	TRBJ1-2	-	-	TGCGCCAGCAGCCAAGGGGGGGGCGCCGTCTATGGCTACACCTTC	CASSQGGGAVYGYTF
TRBV6-4	TRBJ1-3	once	-	TGTGCCAGCAGTCCGAGCCACTCTGGAAACACCATATATTTT	CASSPSHSGNTIYF
TRBV5-1	TRBJ2-1	-	-	TGCGCCAGCAGCTTTAGCAATGAGCAGTTCTTC	CASSFSNEQFF
TRBV11-2	TRBJ2-1	-	TRBD2	TGTGCCAGCAGCTTAGCACCCATACTAGCGGGGGGGTACAATGAGCAGTTCTTC	CASSLAPILAGGYNEQFF
TRBV18	TRBJ2-7	-	-	TGTGCCAGCTCATCAGGGACCTCGCCCCCCTACGAGCAGTACTTC	CASSSGTSPPYEQYF
TRBV24-1	TRBJ2-7	-	-	TGTGCCACCAGTGATTTGCAAAGGGGCGCCGGGCACTACGAGCAGTACTTC	CATSDLQRGAGHYEQYF
TRBV6-6	TRBJ1-1	-	-	TGTGCCAGCAGACCTCATACTACCCCTGAAGCTTTCTTT	CASRPHTTPEAFF
TRBV5-4	TRBJ1-2	few	-	TGTGCCAGCAGCTTGGACAGGGTCGGCGGCTACACCTTC	CASSLDRVGGYTF
TRBV21-1	TRBJ2-7	-	-	TGTGCCAGCAGCCGGAACCGGCCTCCCTCCTACGAGCAGTACTTC	CASSRNRPPSYEQYF
TRBV4-1	TRBJ2-3	-	-	TGCGCCAGCAGCCAAGAAGGGGGGGGCGCAGATACGCAGTATTTT	CASSQEGGGADTQYF
TRBV19	TRBJ2-3	-	TRBD1	TGTGCCAGTAGGGGAATCGACAGGGAGTGGGATACGCAGTATTTT	CASRGIDREWDTQYF
TRBV9	TRBJ1-2	-	-	TGTGCCAGCAGCCCTGAAGGGGGGAGTGGCTACACCTTC	CASSPEGGSGYTF
TRBV5-5	TRBJ2-7	-	-	TGTGCCAGCAGCTTGGTATGGGACAAAACCTACGAGCAGTACTTC	CASSLVWDKTYEQYF
TRBV21-1	TRBJ1-5	-	-	TGTGCCAGCACCCCTCCCGGGACCCTCAACCAGCCCCAGCATTTT	CASTPPGTLNQPQHF
TRBV6-5	TRBJ1-1	-	TRBD1	TGTGCCAGCAGCCCCGACAGGGGTTGGGGTGAAGCTTTCTTT	CASSPDRGWGEAFF
TRBV5-1	TRBJ1-2	-	TRBD1	TGCGCCAGCGCCGGGACAGGGTTTGACTATGGCTACACCTTC	CASAGTGFDYGYTF
TRBV27	TRBJ1-3	-	-	TGTGCCAGCAGTTCAGGTGGCAGGGCCAGTGGGTACTCTGGAAACACCATATATTTT	CASSSGGRASGYSGNTIYF
TRBV6-2/TRBV6-3	TRBJ1-2	-	-	TGTGCCAGCAGTCGATATCCCTATGGCTACACCTTC	CASSRYPYGYTF
TRBV7-9	TRBJ1-1	-	-	TGTGCCAGCAGCTGGACAGACAACACTGAAGCTTTCTTT	CASSWTDNTEAFF
TRBV7-9	TRBJ1-1	-	TRBD1	TGTGCCAGCAGCCCCAGGGGGGATTACACTGAAGCTTTCTTT	CASSPRGDYTEAFF
TRBV6-6	TRBJ2-7	-	-	TGTGCCAGCAGTTACTCACTTAACGTCCACGAGCAGTACTTC	CASSYSLNVHEQYF
TRBV28	TRBJ1-2	-	-	TGTGCCAGCAGCCATAACCCGGGGAGCTATGGCTACACCTTC	CASSHNPGSYGYTF
TRBV19	TRBJ1-1	-	-	TGTGCCAGTAGCCGAAACGGGGGGACTGAAGCTTTCTTT	CASSRNGGTEAFF
TRBV6-5	TRBJ1-5	-	-	TGTGCCAGCAGTTCCCTGGGGCATAGCAATCAGCCCCAGCATTTT	CASSSLGHSNQPQHF
TRBV6-2/TRBV6-3	TRBJ1-2	-	TRBD1	TGTGCCAGCAGTTACCGGGGACAGGGGTCCGGTGGCTACACCTTC	CASSYRGQGSGGYTF
TRBV19	TRBJ2-3	-	TRBD2	TGTGCCAGTAGTATGTTTGGGCGGGGGGACACAGATACGCAGTATTTT	CASSMFGRGDTDTQYF